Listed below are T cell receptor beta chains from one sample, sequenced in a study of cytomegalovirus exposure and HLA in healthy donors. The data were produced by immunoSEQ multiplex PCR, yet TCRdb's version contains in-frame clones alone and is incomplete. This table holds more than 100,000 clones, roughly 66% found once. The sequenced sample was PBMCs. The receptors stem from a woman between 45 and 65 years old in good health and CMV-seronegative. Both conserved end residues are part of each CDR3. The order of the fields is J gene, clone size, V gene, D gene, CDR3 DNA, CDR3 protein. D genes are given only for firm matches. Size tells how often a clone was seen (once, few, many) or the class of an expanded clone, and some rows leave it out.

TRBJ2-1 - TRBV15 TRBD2 TGTGCCACCAGCTCGGCGGGAGGAATTTACAATGAGCAGTTCTTC CATSSAGGIYNEQFF
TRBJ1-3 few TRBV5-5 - TGTGCCAGCAGCTCCGGATCAGCGGGTGGAAACACCATATATTTT CASSSGSAGGNTIYF
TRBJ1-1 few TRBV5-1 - TGCGCCAGCAGGGCTCTAGGGGGGGAACGGGAAGCTTTCTTT CASRALGGEREAFF
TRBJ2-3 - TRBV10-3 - TGTGCCATCAGTGAGCAGACAGATACGCAGTATTTT CAISEQTDTQYF
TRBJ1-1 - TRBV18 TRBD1 TGTGCCAGCACCCGGGACAGCGGAAACACTGAAGCTTTCTTT CASTRDSGNTEAFF
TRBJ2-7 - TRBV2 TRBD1 TGTGCCAGCACCGAGACAGGGAACTCCTACGAGCAGTACTTC CASTETGNSYEQYF
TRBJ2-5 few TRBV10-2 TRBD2 TGCGCCAGCAGTGTGCCACTTGCGGGGGGCCGATTGGTAGAGACCCAGTACTTC CASSVPLAGGRLVETQYF
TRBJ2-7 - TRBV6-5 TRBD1 TGTGCCAGCACCCCACAGGGGGTCGGGGGAGAGCAGTACTTC CASTPQGVGGEQYF
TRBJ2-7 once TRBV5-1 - TGCGCCAGCAGCGTGCGTGGGACATTCGCCTACGAGCAGTACTTC CASSVRGTFAYEQYF
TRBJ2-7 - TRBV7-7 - TGTGCCAGCAGCTTATTCCAGGGTGACTCCTACGAGCAGTACTTC CASSLFQGDSYEQYF
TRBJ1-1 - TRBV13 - TGTGCCAGCAGCTACAGGGCGAGGACTGAAGCTTTCTTT CASSYRARTEAFF
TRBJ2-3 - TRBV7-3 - TGTGCCAGCAGCTTATTTGCGGGTGAAGATACGCAGTATTTT CASSLFAGEDTQYF
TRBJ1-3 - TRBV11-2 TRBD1 TGTGCCAGCAGCTCTGTCGACAGGGGGCATGGAAACACCATATATTTT CASSSVDRGHGNTIYF
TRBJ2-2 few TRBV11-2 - TGTGCCAGCAGCTTAGGCAGTAACACCGGGGAGCTGTTTTTT CASSLGSNTGELFF
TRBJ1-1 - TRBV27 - TGTGCCAGCAGTCCTGGACACTTGAACACTGAAGCTTTCTTT CASSPGHLNTEAFF
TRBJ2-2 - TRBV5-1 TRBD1 TGCGCCAGCAGCTTCGGGACAGCGAACACCGGGGAGCTGTTTTTT CASSFGTANTGELFF
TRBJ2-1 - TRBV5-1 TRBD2 TGCGCCAGCAGCAGGTTAGCGGGGGCCTCCTACAATGAGCAGTTCTTC CASSRLAGASYNEQFF
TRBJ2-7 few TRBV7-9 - TGTGCCAGCAGCTACGGACAGAACCGCTACGAGCAGTACTTC CASSYGQNRYEQYF
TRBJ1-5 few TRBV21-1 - TGTGCCAGCAGCAAAGTTTTGAGTCGCAATCAGCCCCAGCATTTT CASSKVLSRNQPQHF
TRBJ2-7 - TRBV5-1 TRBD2 TGCGCCAGCAGCTTGGTAATGTTTTCGGGAGGTGGCGAGCAGTACTTC CASSLVMFSGGGEQYF
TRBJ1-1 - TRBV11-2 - TGTGCCAGCAGCTTAGTTAGGGGGGGCTCCTATGAAGCTTTCTTT CASSLVRGGSYEAFF
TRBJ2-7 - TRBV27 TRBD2 TGTGCCAGCAGTTGGACTAGCGGTACATACGAGCAGTACTTC CASSWTSGTYEQYF
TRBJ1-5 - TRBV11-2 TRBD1 TGTGCCAGCAGCCAGGGGGGACAGGGGGGCCAGCCCCAGCATTTT CASSQGGQGGQPQHF
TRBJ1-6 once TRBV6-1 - TGTGCCAGCACCCCCGAGACAGGAATTGATTCACCCCTCCACTTT CASTPETGIDSPLHF
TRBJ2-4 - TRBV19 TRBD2 TGTGCCAGTACCCAACGGGGAGGGAAAAACATTCAGTACTTC CASTQRGGKNIQYF